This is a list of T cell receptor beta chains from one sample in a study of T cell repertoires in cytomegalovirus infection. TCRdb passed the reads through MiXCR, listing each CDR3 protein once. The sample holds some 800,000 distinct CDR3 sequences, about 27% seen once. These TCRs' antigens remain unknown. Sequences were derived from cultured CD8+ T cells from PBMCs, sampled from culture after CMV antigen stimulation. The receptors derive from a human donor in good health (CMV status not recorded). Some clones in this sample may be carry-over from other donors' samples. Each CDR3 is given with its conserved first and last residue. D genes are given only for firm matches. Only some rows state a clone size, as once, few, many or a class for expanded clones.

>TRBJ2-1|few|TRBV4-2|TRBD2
TGTGCCAGCAGCCAAGCGGTAGCCGGGACTAGCGGGAAGAGCTCCTACAATGAGCAGTTCTTC
CASSQAVAGTSGKSSYNEQFF
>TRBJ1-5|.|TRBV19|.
TGTGCCAGTTCGGGGAGGGGCTGGCCCCAGCATTTT
CASSGRGWPQHF
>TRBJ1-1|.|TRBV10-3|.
TGTGCCATCAGTGACCCCGGGGCCTGGGGACCTGAAGCTTTCTTT
CAISDPGAWGPEAFF
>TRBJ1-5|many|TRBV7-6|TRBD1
TGTGCCAGCAGCTTACAGGGGGAACAGCCCCAGCATTTT
CASSLQGEQPQHF
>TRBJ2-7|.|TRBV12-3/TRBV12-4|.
TGTGCCAGCAGCAAAATGTGGGGAGGCGAGCAGTACTTC
CASSKMWGGEQYF
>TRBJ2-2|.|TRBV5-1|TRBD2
TGCGCCAGCAGCTTGGAAGCGGGGGCAGGCACCGGGGAGCTGTTTTTT
CASSLEAGAGTGELFF
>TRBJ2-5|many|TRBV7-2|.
TGTGCCAGCACCAAACCGGCGGACCAAGAGACCCAGTACTTC
CASTKPADQETQYF
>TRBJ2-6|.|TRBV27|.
TGTGCCAGCAGTATCCCTGGGGCCAACGTCCTGACTTTC
CASSIPGANVLTF
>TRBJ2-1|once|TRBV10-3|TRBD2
TGTGCCGCCGGGACTAGCGGGGGATACAATGAGCAGTTCTTC
CAAGTSGGYNEQFF
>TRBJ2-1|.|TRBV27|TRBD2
TGTGCCAGCTGCCGAAGCGGGGGGGCATCCTACAATGAGCAGTTCTTC
CASCRSGGASYNEQFF
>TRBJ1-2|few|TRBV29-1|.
TGCAGCGTTGAAATGGAGATCGAGGGTTCTAACTATGGCTACACCTTC
CSVEMEIEGSNYGYTF
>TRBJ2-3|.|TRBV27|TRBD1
TGTGCCAGCAGTCACCCGGGACAGGGGCGAGTCCGGTATACGCAGTATTTT
CASSHPGQGRVRYTQYF
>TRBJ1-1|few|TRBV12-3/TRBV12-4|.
TGTGCCAGCAGTTCCACGGACAGCCCACTGGGTGAAGCTTTCTTT
CASSSTDSPLGEAFF
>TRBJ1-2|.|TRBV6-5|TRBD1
TGTGCCAGCAGTTACTCGGACAGGCCCCGGGGCTACACCTTC
CASSYSDRPRGYTF
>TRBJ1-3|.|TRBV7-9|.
TGTGCCAGCAGCTTTATTGGGAACTCTGGAAACACCATATATTTT
CASSFIGNSGNTIYF